These 12 T cell receptor beta chains were all obtained from the same sample, sequenced in a study of cytomegalovirus exposure and HLA in healthy donors. It was with 60 Vbeta and 13 Jbeta primers that the PCR ran. Profiling relied on immunoSEQ multiplex PCR, and the TCRdb table lists in-frame clones only, not all of them. The sample contains some 200,000 clones, roughly 68% of which appear only once. The sequencing sample was made of PBMCs. Receptor source: a man aged 35 to 55 in good health and CMV-seropositive.

The rearrangement links TRBV7-8 to TRBJ2-7; D is perhaps TRBD1 (5 bases). The V and J ends lost 6 bases and 2 bases respectively, with 5 bases between them. Germline CDR1 and CDR2: SGHVS and FQNEAQ. This CDR3 region has 11 residues. The DNA of the CDR3 is TGTGCCAGCAGAGGGGCCTACGAGCAGTACTTC. Translation: CASRGAYEQYF. Based on the CDR3 plus reference TRBV7-8 and TRBJ2-7, the full variable domain is GAGVSQSPRYKVAKRGQDVALRCDPISGHVSLFWYQQALGQGPEFLTYFQNEAQLDKSGLPSDRFFAERPEGSVSTLKIQRTQQEDSAVYLCASRGAYEQYFGPGTRLTVT.

The chain joins TRBV10-2 to TRBJ1-5; TRBD1 is a possible D gene (5 bases). The V end lost 0 bases, the J end lost 6 bases, and 12 bases lay between the germline ends. CDR1 and CDR2 (germline): WSHSY, SAAADI. This CDR3 is 15 amino acids long. The CDR3 DNA reads TGCGCCAGCAGTGAGTCGGGGGGGAGGGTTCAGCCCCAGCATTTT. It translates to CASSESGGRVQPQHF.

V is TRBV6-1 and J is TRBJ1-2; D gene unclear. The V end lost 8 bases, the J end lost 4 bases, and 14 bases lay between the germline ends. This CDR3 region has 13 residues. Germline V gives CDR1 MNHNS, CDR2 SASEGT. The CDR3 reads CASRFNTVYGYTF. The CDR3 DNA is TGTGCCAGCCGGTTCAATACAGTCTATGGCTACACCTTC.

V and J are TRBV6-5 and TRBJ2-7; no firm D call. This CDR3 contains 14 residues. Trimming left V 2 bases short and J 0 bases short, with 8 bases between. Germline lookup yields CDR1 MNHEY and CDR2 SVGAGI. The CDR3: CASSYGLFSYEQYF. DNA for the CDR3: TGTGCCAGCAGTTACGGGCTCTTCTCCTACGAGCAGTACTTC.

A few counts support this clone. This chain connects TRBV2 to TRBJ2-3; D may be TRBD2 (6 bases). Trimming removed 5 bases at V and 6 bases at J, with 12 bases between. The germline CDR1 and CDR2 sequences are SNHLY and FYNNEI. This CDR3 is 13 amino acids long. The CDR3 DNA reads as TGTGCCAGCAGTACGAGACTAGTCGATACGCAGTATTTT. Translation gives CASSTRLVDTQYF.

The chain carries TRBV5-5 and TRBJ1-3; the D is unclear. The germline V and J ends were trimmed by 3 bases and 4 bases, with 14 bases remaining between them. CDR1 SGHKS and CDR2 YYEKEE come from the germline V gene (reference sequence). The CDR3 spans 15 residues. The CDR3 nucleotides read TGTGCCAGCAGCTCCCCCGGCCGGGAGGGAAACACCATATATTTT. This translates into CASSSPGREGNTIYF.

The chain links TRBV5-1 to TRBJ1-4, with 8 bases fitting TRBD1. CDR1 SGHRS and CDR2 YFSETQ come from the germline V gene. This CDR3 comprises 15 residues. The ends lost 0 bases at V and 8 bases at J; junction bases unmatched: 6. In nucleotides, the CDR3 is TGCGCCAGCAGCTTGGCGGACAGGGAAGGCGAAAAACTGTTTTTT. Amino acids: CASSLADREGEKLFF.

This chain uses TRBV7-8 with TRBJ2-7, with 9 bases that match TRBD2. V lost 3 bases to trimming and J lost 3 bases; unmatched junction nucleotides: 12. CDR1 and CDR2 from the germline V gene are SGHVS and FQNEAQ. This CDR3 spans 17 amino acids. The CDR3 sequence: CASSFDLLTSGYYEQYF. CDR3 DNA: TGTGCCAGCAGCTTCGACCTTCTGACTAGCGGTTACTACGAGCAGTACTTC.

This clone has just one count. V usage is TRBV6-1 and J usage is TRBJ1-3; D unclear. This CDR3 contains 13 residues. Trimming removed 6 bases from V and 4 bases from J, with 10 bases in between. CDR1 and CDR2 from the germline V gene are MNHNS and SASEGT. The CDR3 DNA reads TGTGCCAGCAGCGCGTCACAGGGAAACACCATATATTTT. Protein product: CASSASQGNTIYF.

On this clone: This same CDR3 is encoded by further DNA sequences in the sample. This chain uses TRBV5-1 with TRBJ2-7; D is perhaps TRBD1 (6 bases). Germline V gene data show CDR1 as SGHRS and CDR2 as YFSETQ. The CDR3 has 13 amino acids. V shed 4 bases and J shed 3 bases, with 11 bases lying between them. The CDR3 is CASSPQDSYEQYF. CDR3 DNA sequence: TGCGCCAGCAGCCCCCAGGACAGCTACGAGCAGTACTTC.

The rearrangement links TRBV5-4 to TRBJ2-2; possible D gene TRBD2, 5 bases. Germline CDR1 and CDR2: SGHNT and YYREEE (reference sequence). The CDR3 extends over 15 amino acids. V was clipped by 1 base and J by 5 bases, with 12 bases between them. As DNA, the CDR3 is TGTGCCAGCAGCTTGTCCCGTCCGGGGACCGGGGAGCTGTTTTTT. Translation: CASSLSRPGTGELFF.

This clone showed up just once. The V gene is TRBV19, the J gene TRBJ1-5; weak D call: TRBD1 (6 bases). Germline CDR1 reads LNHDA; CDR2 reads SQIVND (reference sequence). Trimming stripped 2 bases from V and 0 bases from J, with 32 bases between. The CDR3 has 23 amino acids. Here the CDR3 DNA reads TGTGCCAGTAGTATAAGCCTTCAGCTAACGGGGGGCCTCAAAAAGGATAGCAATCAGCCCCAGCATTTT. It yields the protein CASSISLQLTGGLKKDSNQPQHF.